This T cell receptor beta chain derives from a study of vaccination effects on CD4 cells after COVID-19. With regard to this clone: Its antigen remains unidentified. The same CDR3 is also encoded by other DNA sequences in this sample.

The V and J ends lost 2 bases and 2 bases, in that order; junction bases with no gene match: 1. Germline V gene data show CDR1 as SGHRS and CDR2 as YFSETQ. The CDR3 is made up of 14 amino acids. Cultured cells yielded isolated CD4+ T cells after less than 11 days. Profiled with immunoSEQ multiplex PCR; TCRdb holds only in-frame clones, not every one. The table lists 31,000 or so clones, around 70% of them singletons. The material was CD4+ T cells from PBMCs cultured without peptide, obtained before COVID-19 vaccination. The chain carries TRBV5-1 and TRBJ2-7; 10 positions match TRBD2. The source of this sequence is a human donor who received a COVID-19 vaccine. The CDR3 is CASSLTSGTYEQYF. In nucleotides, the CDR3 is TGCGCCAGCAGCTTAACTAGCGGGACCTACGAGCAGTACTTC.